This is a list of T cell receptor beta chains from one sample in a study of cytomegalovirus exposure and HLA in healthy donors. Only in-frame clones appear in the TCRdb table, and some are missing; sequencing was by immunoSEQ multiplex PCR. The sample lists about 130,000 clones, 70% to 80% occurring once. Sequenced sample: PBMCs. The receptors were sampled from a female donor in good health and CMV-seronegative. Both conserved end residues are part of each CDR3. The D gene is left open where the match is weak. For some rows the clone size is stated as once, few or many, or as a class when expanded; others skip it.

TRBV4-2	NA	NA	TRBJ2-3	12	CASSQALDTQYF	TGTGCCAGCAGCCAAGCGTTAGATACGCAGTATTTT
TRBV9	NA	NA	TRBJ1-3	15	CASSTGPLSGNTIYF	TGTGCCAGCAGCACAGGGCCACTCTCTGGAAACACCATATATTTT
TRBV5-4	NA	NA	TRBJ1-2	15	CASSLDDPGFYGYTF	TGTGCCAGCAGCTTGGACGATCCGGGTTTTTATGGCTACACCTTC
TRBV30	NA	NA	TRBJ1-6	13	CAWSEQTNSPLHF	TGTGCCTGGAGTGAACAGACAAATTCACCCCTCCACTTT
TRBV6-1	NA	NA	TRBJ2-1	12	CASTRQRTGQFF	TGTGCCAGCACCCGACAGCGAACAGGGCAGTTCTTC
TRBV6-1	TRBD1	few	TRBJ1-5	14	CASSPGQGNQPQHF	TGTGCCAGCAGCCCGGGACAGGGCAATCAGCCCCAGCATTTT
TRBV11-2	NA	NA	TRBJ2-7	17	CASSLDYEEALSYEQYF	TGTGCCAGCAGCTTAGACTATGAGGAGGCCCTCTCCTACGAGCAGTACTTC
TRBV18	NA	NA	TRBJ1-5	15	CASSPGAGGNQPQHF	TGTGCCAGCTCACCAGGAGCAGGGGGCAATCAGCCCCAGCATTTT
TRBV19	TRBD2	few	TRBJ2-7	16	CASSSLGTSGRDKQYF	TGTGCCAGTAGTAGCCTCGGGACTAGCGGGAGGGACAAGCAGTACTTC
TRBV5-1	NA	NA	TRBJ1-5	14	CASSPSTGNQPQHF	TGCGCCAGCAGCCCTTCGACAGGCAATCAGCCCCAGCATTTT
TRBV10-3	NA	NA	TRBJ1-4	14	CAISESAVNEKLFF	TGTGCCATCAGTGAGTCCGCAGTCAATGAAAAACTGTTTTTT
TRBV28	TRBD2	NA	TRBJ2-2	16	CASSSSRTSGTGELFF	TGTGCCAGCAGTTCCTCCCGGACTAGCGGGACCGGGGAGCTGTTTTTT
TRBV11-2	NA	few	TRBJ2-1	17	CASEPSSGTYPYNEQFF	TGTGCCAGCGAGCCGTCGTCAGGGACTTACCCCTACAATGAGCAGTTCTTC
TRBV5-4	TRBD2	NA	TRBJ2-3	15	CASSFASGFTDTQYF	TGTGCCAGCAGCTTTGCTAGCGGATTTACAGATACGCAGTATTTT
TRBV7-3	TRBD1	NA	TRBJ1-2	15	CASSLSRQGDYGYTF	TGTGCCAGCAGCTTGTCACGACAGGGGGACTATGGCTACACCTTC
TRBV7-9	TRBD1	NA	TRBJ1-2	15	CASSLRGTGSYGYTF	TGTGCCAGCAGCTTAAGAGGGACAGGATCCTATGGCTACACCTTC
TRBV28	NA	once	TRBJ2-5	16	CASSPPPGGGQETQYF	TGTGCCAGCAGTCCCCCCCCCGGGGGAGGACAAGAGACCCAGTACTTC
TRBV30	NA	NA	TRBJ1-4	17	CAWSVIGGLGTNEKLFF	TGTGCCTGGAGTGTAATAGGAGGTCTTGGAACTAATGAAAAACTGTTTTTT
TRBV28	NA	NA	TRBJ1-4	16	CASSSQDLRTNEKLFF	TGTGCCAGCAGTTCCCAGGACTTGCGTACTAATGAAAAACTGTTTTTT
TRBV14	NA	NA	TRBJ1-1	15	CASSKRSLMNTEAFF	TGTGCCAGCAGCAAGAGGAGCCTTATGAACACTGAAGCTTTCTTT
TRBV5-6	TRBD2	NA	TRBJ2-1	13	CASSLVTGGEQFF	TGTGCCAGCAGCTTGGTAACGGGAGGTGAGCAGTTCTTC
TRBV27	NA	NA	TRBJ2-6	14	CASTIASGANVLTF	TGTGCCAGCACAATAGCCTCTGGGGCCAACGTCCTGACTTTC
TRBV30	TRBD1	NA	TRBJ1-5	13	CAWSLRGHQPQHF	TGTGCCTGGAGTCTCAGGGGGCATCAGCCCCAGCATTTT
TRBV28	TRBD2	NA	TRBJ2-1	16	CASSSPGTSGYNEQFF	TGTGCCAGCAGTTCCCCCGGGACTAGCGGATACAATGAGCAGTTCTTC
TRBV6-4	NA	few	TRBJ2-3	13	CASSDLRGDTQYF	TGTGCCAGCAGTGATCTAAGAGGGGATACGCAGTATTTT
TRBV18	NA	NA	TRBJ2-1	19	CASSPLASEPWGAYNEQFF	TGTGCCAGCTCACCACTAGCGTCTGAACCATGGGGGGCCTACAATGAGCAGTTCTTC
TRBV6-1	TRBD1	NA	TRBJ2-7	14	CASSERGQVEEQYF	TGTGCCAGCAGTGAAAGGGGACAGGTAGAAGAGCAGTACTTC
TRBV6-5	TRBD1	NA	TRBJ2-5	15	CASSYSMDREETQYF	TGTGCCAGCAGTTACTCGATGGACAGGGAAGAGACCCAGTACTTC
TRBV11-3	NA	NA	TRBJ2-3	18	CASSPQIGRGDLTDTQYF	TGTGCCAGCAGCCCCCAAATTGGCAGGGGGGATCTCACAGATACGCAGTATTTT
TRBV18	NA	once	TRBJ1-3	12	CASSPQGNTIYF	TGTGCCAGCTCACCCCAAGGAAACACCATATATTTT
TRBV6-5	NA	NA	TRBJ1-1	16	CASSYPFEGQNTEAFF	TGTGCCAGCAGTTACCCTTTCGAGGGCCAGAACACTGAAGCTTTCTTT
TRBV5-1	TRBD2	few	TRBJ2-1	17	CASSLVAVAGYSNEQFF	TGCGCCAGCAGCTTGGTGGCGGTAGCGGGATATAGTAATGAGCAGTTCTTC
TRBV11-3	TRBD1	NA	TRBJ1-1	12	CASYDRAPEAFF	TGTGCCAGTTATGACAGGGCACCTGAAGCTTTCTTT
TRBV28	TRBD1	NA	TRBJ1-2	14	CASSFGTGIYGYTF	TGTGCCAGCAGTTTTGGGACAGGGATCTATGGCTACACCTTC
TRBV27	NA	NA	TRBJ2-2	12	CASTSVTGELFF	TGTGCCAGCACCTCAGTCACCGGGGAGCTGTTTTTT
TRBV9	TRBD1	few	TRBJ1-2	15	CASSSTLGQGSGYTF	TGTGCCAGCAGCTCAACGTTGGGACAGGGCTCCGGCTACACCTTC
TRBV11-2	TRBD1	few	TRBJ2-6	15	CASIPGGSGANVLTF	TGTGCCAGCATCCCAGGGGGATCTGGGGCCAACGTCCTGACTTTC
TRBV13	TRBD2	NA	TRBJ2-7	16	CASSFLGLAGAYEQYF	TGTGCCAGCAGCTTCCTAGGGCTAGCGGGGGCCTACGAGCAGTACTTC
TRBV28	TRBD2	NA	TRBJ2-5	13	CASNLAGAKTQYF	TGTGCCAGCAATTTAGCGGGAGCAAAGACCCAGTACTTC
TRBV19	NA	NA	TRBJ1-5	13	CASSGGWHQPQHF	TGTGCCAGTAGTGGCGGTTGGCATCAGCCCCAGCATTTT
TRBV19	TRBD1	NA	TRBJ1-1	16	CASSPHLSGGYTEAFF	TGTGCCAGTAGTCCGCACCTGTCAGGGGGCTACACTGAAGCTTTCTTT
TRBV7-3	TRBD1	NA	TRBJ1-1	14	CASSFTGTGTEAFF	TGTGCCAGCAGCTTCACCGGGACAGGGACTGAAGCTTTCTTT
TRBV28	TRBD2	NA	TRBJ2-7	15	CASSPSGSPHYEQYF	TGTGCCAGCAGTCCTAGCGGGAGCCCCCACTACGAGCAGTACTTC
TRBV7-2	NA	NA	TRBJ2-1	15	CASSQSGGAYNEQFF	TGTGCCAGCAGCCAGAGCGGCGGAGCTTACAATGAGCAGTTCTTC
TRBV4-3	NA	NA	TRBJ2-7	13	CASSQSSSYEQYF	TGCGCCAGCAGCCAGTCTAGCAGCTACGAGCAGTACTTC
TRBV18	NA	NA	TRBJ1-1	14	CASSPRQTYDEAFF	TGTGCCAGCTCACCAAGACAGACCTACGATGAAGCTTTCTTT
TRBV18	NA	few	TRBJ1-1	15	CASSRLADENTEAFF	TGTGCCAGCTCACGGTTAGCAGACGAGAACACTGAAGCTTTCTTT
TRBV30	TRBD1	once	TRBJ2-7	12	CAWSAGQGKQYF	TGTGCCTGGAGTGCGGGACAGGGTAAGCAGTACTTC
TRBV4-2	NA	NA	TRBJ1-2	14	CASSQDLQSRSYTF	TGTGCCAGCAGCCAAGATCTTCAGTCGAGGAGCTACACCTTC
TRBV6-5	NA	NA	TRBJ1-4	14	CASSFRLRGEKLFF	TGTGCCAGCAGTTTCCGCCTGAGGGGGGAAAAACTGTTTTTT
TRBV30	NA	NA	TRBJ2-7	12	CAWSVLSYEQYF	TGTGCCTGGAGTGTACTTTCCTACGAGCAGTACTTC